This TCR beta chain comes out of a study of identical twins. Template switching added a universal primer site, and cDNA bore unique molecular identifiers. One entry per CDR3 protein, called by TCRdb with MiXCR from the 5' RACE reads. Of about 890,000 distinct CDR3 sequences listed, roughly an eighth are singletons. The CDR3 has 17 residues. The trim removed 1 base at V and 4 bases at J, leaving 6 bases unmatched. CDR1 and CDR2 (germline): LGHNA, YNFKEQ. Study-wide findings and caveats: It was out-of-frame TCR alpha sharing in monozygotic twins that models underestimated.

In its sample, this clonotype was seen a few times. Antigen: not known. The same data also went into a second study, on yellow fever vaccine responses in identical twins.

The sequence derives from a woman aged 18-35 years in good health. Input material: PBMCs. The chain joins TRBV4-2 to TRBJ2-3; 12 bases line up with TRBD2. The CDR3 DNA sequence: TGTGCCAGCAGCCAAGGGTACGGGACTAGCGGGTCAGATACGCAGTATTTT. It codes for CASSQGYGTSGSDTQYF.